This TCR beta chain was captured in a study of regulatory T cells in long-lasting Graves disease. Documented time point: newly diagnosed GD, antithyroid drugs for less than 3 months. PBMC RNA served as the TCR library source. CDR3-region Arm-PCR and iRepertoire HTBI primers produced the TCR beta libraries. MiXCR, run by TCRdb on the multiplex PCR reads, gives a single entry per CDR3 protein. The sample contains approximately 470,000 distinct CDR3 sequences, roughly 17% of which appear only once. These data were also filed under a second study, of T cells in Graves' hyperthyroidism and ophthalmopathy. That work states: In the first-round RT-PCR of the TCR CDR3, the HTBI primer set was used. Within blood appeared most thyroid clonotypes that had expanded above 0.001.

The source was peripheral blood mononuclear cells (PBMCs), collected at new diagnosis, from a patient treated with antithyroid drugs. The clonotype comes from a man in his forties or fifties with Graves disease.

The CDR3 nucleotides are TGTGCCAGCAGGGCCTCGGGACTAGCGGGAGTAGGGGATACGCAGTATTTT. It translates to CASRASGLAGVGDTQYF. This chain connects TRBV12-3 or TRBV12-4 to TRBJ2-3, with 14 bases aligning to TRBD2. The CDR3 has 17 amino acids. V shed 6 bases, J shed 6 bases, and the junction held 11 bases outside the gene matches.